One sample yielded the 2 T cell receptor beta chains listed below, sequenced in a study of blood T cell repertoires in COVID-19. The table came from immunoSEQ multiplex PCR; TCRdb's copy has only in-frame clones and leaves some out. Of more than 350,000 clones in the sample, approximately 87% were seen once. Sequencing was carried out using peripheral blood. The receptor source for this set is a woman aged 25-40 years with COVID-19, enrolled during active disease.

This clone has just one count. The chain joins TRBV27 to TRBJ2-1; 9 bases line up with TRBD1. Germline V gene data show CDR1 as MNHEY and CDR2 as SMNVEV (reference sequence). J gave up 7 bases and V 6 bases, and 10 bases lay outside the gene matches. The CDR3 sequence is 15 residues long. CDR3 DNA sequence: TGTGCCAGCAGACTAGGGACAGGGATAGGAAATGAGCAGTTCTTC. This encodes CASRLGTGIGNEQFF.

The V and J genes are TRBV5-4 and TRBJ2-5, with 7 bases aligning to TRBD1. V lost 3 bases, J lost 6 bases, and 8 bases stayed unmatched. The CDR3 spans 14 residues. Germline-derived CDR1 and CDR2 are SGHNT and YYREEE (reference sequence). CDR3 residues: CASSSDRDGKTQYF. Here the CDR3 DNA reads TGTGCCAGCAGCTCAGACAGGGACGGGAAGACCCAGTACTTC.